Listed below are T cell receptor beta chains from one sample, sequenced in a study of blood T cell repertoires in COVID-19. Here immunoSEQ multiplex PCR was the method, and the copy in TCRdb shows in-frame clones only, minus some. Among just under 150,000 clones listed, more than 75% were seen once. Sequencing was done on a sample of peripheral blood. The receptors originated from a middle-aged man who had recovered from COVID-19. Both conserved end residues are part of each CDR3. A D gene is named only where the DNA matches it firmly. Size is omitted from some rows. Given values are once, few, many or a class for expanded clones.

d_call j_call v_call clone_size cdr3_nt cdr3_aa
NA TRBJ2-2 TRBV12-3/TRBV12-4 NA TGTGCCAGCAGACTCAACACCGGGGAGCTGTTTTTT CASRLNTGELFF
TRBD2 TRBJ2-3 TRBV4-3 NA TGCGCCAGCAGCCTCACCGGGACTAGCGGGGGTAGCACAGATACGCAGTATTTT CASSLTGTSGGSTDTQYF
TRBD1 TRBJ1-4 TRBV19 NA TGTGCCAGTAGTATGGGCAGGGGGGAAAAACTGTTTTTT CASSMGRGEKLFF
NA TRBJ2-3 TRBV5-6 few TGTGCCAGCAGCTTGGCCGGGGAGTCCACAGACACAGATACGCAGTATTTT CASSLAGESTDTDTQYF
NA TRBJ2-2 TRBV4-1 NA TGCGCCAGCAGCCAAGCGTCCGGGGAGCTGTTTTTT CASSQASGELFF
NA TRBJ2-1 TRBV6-5 NA TGTGCCAGCAAAACTAGCTCCTACAATGAGCAGTTCTTC CASKTSSYNEQFF
NA TRBJ1-2 TRBV5-4 NA TGTGCCAGCAGCTTGTCCCCTTTTGGGCCTAACTATGGCTACACCTTC CASSLSPFGPNYGYTF
NA TRBJ2-1 TRBV12-3/TRBV12-4 NA TGTGCCAGCAGTCAGACGGACTTTCAGTTCTTC CASSQTDFQFF
TRBD1 TRBJ2-5 TRBV2 NA TGTGCCAGCAGCCCAACCGGGACAGAAACCCAAGAGACCCAGTACTTC CASSPTGTETQETQYF
TRBD1 TRBJ1-1 TRBV28 NA TGTGCCAGCAGTTTATTGCCGGCTGGACAGGGTAATTTAGGCACTGAAGCTTTCTTT CASSLLPAGQGNLGTEAFF
NA TRBJ1-5 TRBV6-6 NA TGTGCCAGCAGCCCTGACCAGGGGTTTAAGCCCCAGCATTTT CASSPDQGFKPQHF
NA TRBJ1-2 TRBV2 NA TGTGCCAGCAGTCCCAACAGGGGCTACACCTTC CASSPNRGYTF
NA TRBJ2-5 TRBV11-3 NA TGTGCCAGCAGCTTCGACTCGGAATCTGGGGAGACCCAGTACTTC CASSFDSESGETQYF
TRBD1 TRBJ1-2 TRBV6-5 once TGTGCCAGCATGGCACAGGGGTTGGAGTTGCATGGCTACACCTTC CASMAQGLELHGYTF
NA TRBJ1-3 TRBV19 NA TGTGCCAGTAGTTCGGGACAAGCAACCTCTGGAAACACCATATATTTT CASSSGQATSGNTIYF
NA TRBJ1-1 TRBV30 once TGTGCCAGATACACCGGGAGGTCGGCTTTCTTT CARYTGRSAFF
NA TRBJ1-4 TRBV9 NA TGTGCCAGCAGCGGGGGCAGGGGATTCAATGAAAAACTGTTTTTT CASSGGRGFNEKLFF
TRBD2 TRBJ2-3 TRBV5-4 NA TGTGCCAGCAGCTCTGGGCTAGCGGGGGGAGAAGATACGCAGTATTTT CASSSGLAGGEDTQYF
NA TRBJ1-1 TRBV14 NA TGTGCCAGCAGCCAAGTTAACAGACAAAACACTGAAGCTTTCTTT CASSQVNRQNTEAFF
TRBD1 TRBJ1-6 TRBV7-4 NA TGTGCCAGCAGCCTCCCCGGTGGACAGGGAAGCCCGGGCTCCTATAATTCACCCCTCCACTTT CASSLPGGQGSPGSYNSPLHF
NA TRBJ1-1 TRBV7-2 NA TGTGCCAGCAGCTTACGACTACCGAACACTGAAGCTTTCTTT CASSLRLPNTEAFF
TRBD1 TRBJ2-3 TRBV11-3 NA TGTGCCAGCAGCTCAAGGCAGGGGGCCACAGATACGCAGTATTTT CASSSRQGATDTQYF
NA TRBJ1-2 TRBV19 NA TGTGCCAGTGGCGGATATGGCTACACCTTC CASGGYGYTF
NA TRBJ1-5 TRBV6-6 few TGTGCCAGCAGTTACTCGAGGCAGGGGATTCAGCCCCAGCATTTT CASSYSRQGIQPQHF
NA TRBJ1-5 TRBV9 NA TGTGCCAGCAGCGTAGGGGGGGTCAGCAATCAGCCCCAGCATTTT CASSVGGVSNQPQHF
NA TRBJ1-4 TRBV12-5 NA TGTGCTAGTGGTTTCGTGGGGGCTATTAATGAAAAACTGTTTTTT CASGFVGAINEKLFF
TRBD2 TRBJ2-7 TRBV6-2/TRBV6-3 NA TGTGCCAGCAGTTACTCACCGCTGGGGGGGAGGGGCGACCTCTACGAGCAGTACTTC CASSYSPLGGRGDLYEQYF
NA TRBJ1-6 TRBV4-2 NA TGTGCCAGCAGCCAAGGGAGTCGGGGCTCCTATAATTCACCCCTCCACTTT CASSQGSRGSYNSPLHF
NA TRBJ2-5 TRBV14 NA TGTGCCAGCAGCCACTCGGGTGGAGGGGTCTCCCAGTACTTC CASSHSGGGVSQYF
NA TRBJ2-5 TRBV12-3/TRBV12-4 once TGTGCCAGCACCCCGGGAATGCGAGAGACCCAGTACTTC CASTPGMRETQYF
NA TRBJ1-5 TRBV5-6 NA TGTGCCAGCAGCTTGTTCAGGGTCGGTCAGCCCCAGCATTTT CASSLFRVGQPQHF
NA TRBJ1-2 TRBV3-1/TRBV3-2 NA TGTGCCAGCAGCCAAGAACGCGGACAGTCGGCCTATGGCTACACCTTC CASSQERGQSAYGYTF
TRBD2 TRBJ2-3 TRBV5-1 once TGCGCCAGCAGCTGGGGGACTAGCGGGGGCCGCACAGATACGCAGTATTTT CASSWGTSGGRTDTQYF
TRBD2 TRBJ2-1 TRBV10-2 NA TGCGCCAGCAGCTCTTCGGGGGGCGGGGGGTACAATGAGCAGTTCTTC CASSSSGGGGYNEQFF
TRBD1 TRBJ1-4 TRBV2 NA TGTGCCAGCAGAGAAGAACAGGGGGCGGGAGAAAAACTGTTTTTT CASREEQGAGEKLFF
TRBD2 TRBJ2-3 TRBV14 NA TGTGCCAGCAGCCAAGACGGACTAGCGGGGGGCCTTGGCACAGATACGCAGTATTTT CASSQDGLAGGLGTDTQYF
NA TRBJ1-2 TRBV4-3 NA TGCGCCAGCAGCCAAGATACGGCAGCGACTTCCTATGGCTACACCTTC CASSQDTAATSYGYTF
TRBD2 TRBJ2-3 TRBV30 NA TGTGCCTGGACCCTAGCGGGGGGACCAGATACGCAGTATTTT CAWTLAGGPDTQYF
TRBD1 TRBJ1-5 TRBV7-9 NA TGTGCCAGCAGCTTAGTGGTTAACAGGGGGCTTGATCAGCCCCAGCATTTT CASSLVVNRGLDQPQHF
NA TRBJ2-7 TRBV10-3 NA TGTGCCTCCGACTCCTTGGGGGCGGGCGAGCAGTACTTC CASDSLGAGEQYF
TRBD1 TRBJ1-6 TRBV19 NA TGTGCCAGTAGCGACAGGGGAGAGACACCCCTCCACTTT CASSDRGETPLHF
NA TRBJ2-2 TRBV7-3 NA TGTGCCAGCAGTTCCGGGACATCTGCCGGGGAGCTGTTTTTT CASSSGTSAGELFF
TRBD1 TRBJ2-7 TRBV5-5 NA TGTGCCAGCAGCTTTGGGGACAGGGTTTACGAGCAGTACTTC CASSFGDRVYEQYF
TRBD2 TRBJ2-1 TRBV13 once TGTGCCAGCAGCACAAAGACTAGCGGGGTTGTGGATGAGCAGTTCTTC CASSTKTSGVVDEQFF
TRBD1 TRBJ2-7 TRBV5-4 NA TGTGCCAGCAGCCAACAGGGGTGGTACTACGAGCAGTACTTC CASSQQGWYYEQYF
NA TRBJ2-7 TRBV4-2 few TGTGCCAGCAGCCAAGCCTCTACCTACGAGCAGTACTTC CASSQASTYEQYF
TRBD2 TRBJ2-5 TRBV18 NA TGTGCCAGCTCACCACCCCTAGCGGTGTACCAAGAGACCCAGTACTTC CASSPPLAVYQETQYF
TRBD1 TRBJ1-5 TRBV7-2 NA TGTGCCAGCAGCGCCGGGACAGTCTATAGCAATCAGCCCCAGCATTTT CASSAGTVYSNQPQHF
NA TRBJ2-1 TRBV29-1 NA TGCAGCGGCGGACAGACTGAGCAGTTCTTC CSGGQTEQFF
TRBD1 TRBJ2-3 TRBV11-2 NA TGTGCCAGCAGCTTAGTATGGAAACTCGGGACAGGCACAGATACGCAGTATTTT CASSLVWKLGTGTDTQYF
NA TRBJ2-7 TRBV3-1/TRBV3-2 NA TGTGCCAGCAGCCAAGATTGGCCAGGGCTTACCTACGAGCAGTACTTC CASSQDWPGLTYEQYF
NA TRBJ2-3 TRBV6-5 NA TGTGCCAGCAGTTCGAACGGGATGGGATTGGATACGCAGTATTTT CASSSNGMGLDTQYF
TRBD2 TRBJ2-3 TRBV4-1 NA TGCGCCAGCAGCCAAGATCTAGGTAGCGGGGGAGGAGATACGCAGTATTTT CASSQDLGSGGGDTQYF
NA TRBJ2-2 TRBV21-1 NA TGTGCCAGCAGCAAGGCGGGCACCGGGGAGCTGTTTTTT CASSKAGTGELFF
NA TRBJ2-3 TRBV24-1 NA TGTGCCACCAGTGATTCCGGGACTGCTATCACAGATACGCAGTATTTT CATSDSGTAITDTQYF
TRBD2 TRBJ2-1 TRBV5-4 NA TGTGCCAGCAGCCCTGGACTAGCGGGGGGCAATGAGCAGTTCTTC CASSPGLAGGNEQFF